Following are 24 T cell receptor beta chains from one sample sequenced in a study of blood T cell repertoires in COVID-19. Assay: immunoSEQ multiplex PCR; the TCRdb copy retains only in-frame clones and omits some. The data contain about 250,000 clones, under 90% of them singletons. Sequencing input: PBMCs or T cells enriched from blood (not recorded which). All receptors come from a man between 18 and 35 years old who had recovered from COVID-19.

The chain joins TRBV11-3 to TRBJ1-2, with 9 bases identical to TRBD1. Per germline, CDR1 SGHNT and CDR2 YENEEA. Unmatched junction bases numbered 5, after V lost 3 bases and J lost 3 bases. The CDR3 runs 15 residues. The CDR3 is CASSFGQGSDYGYTF. The DNA for the CDR3 is TGTGCCAGCAGCTTTGGACAGGGGTCTGACTATGGCTACACCTTC.

The V call is TRBV7-9, the J call TRBJ1-1, with 7 bases that match TRBD1. This CDR3 spans 15 amino acids. The junction had 4 bases not matched to a gene; V was cut back by 2 bases and J by 1 base. CDR1 is SEHNR and CDR2 is FQNEAQ in the germline V gene (reference sequence). The CDR3 DNA sequence: TGTGCCAGCAGCTTATTCGGGACAGAGAACACTGAAGCTTTCTTT. Translated: CASSLFGTENTEAFF. Together with reference TRBV7-9 and TRBJ1-1, the CDR3 gives the full variable domain: DTGVSQNPRHKITKRGQNVTFRCDPISEHNRLYWYRQTLGQGPEFLTYFQNEAQLEKSRLLSDRFSAERPKGSFSTLEIQRTEQGDSAMYLCASSLFGTENTEAFFGQGTRLTVV.

The chain combines TRBV24-1 with TRBJ2-3; D is uncertain. Germline CDR1 reads KGHDR; CDR2 reads SFDVKD. This CDR3 has 13 residues. Trimming stripped 2 bases from V and 2 bases from J, with 4 bases between. CDR3 amino acids: CATSDSSTDTQYF. In DNA form, the CDR3 reads TGTGCCACCAGTGATTCCTCCACAGATACGCAGTATTTT.

This chain uses TRBV13 with TRBJ2-1, with unresolved D. Trimming cost V 5 bases and J 0 bases, with 11 bases left between them. The germline CDR1 and CDR2 sequences are PRHDT and FYEKMQ (reference sequence). This CDR3 contains 15 residues. DNA for the CDR3: TGTGCCAGCAGCCCACGGGTGAGCTCCTACAATGAGCAGTTCTTC. Its protein is CASSPRVSSYNEQFF.

This chain links TRBV28 with TRBJ2-1, with TRBD2 matching 8 bases. CDR1 is MDHEN and CDR2 is SYDVKM in the germline V gene. The ends lost 7 bases at V and 1 base at J; junction bases unmatched: 15. The CDR3 runs 18 residues. In DNA, the CDR3 is TGTGCCAGCACCCCCCTGTTGTTCGGGACTAGTTCCTACAATGAGCAGTTCTTC. It translates to CASTPLLFGTSSYNEQFF.

The DNA for the CDR3 is TGCGCCAGCAGCTGGGCACCCACCGGGGAGCTGTTTTTT. Residues: CASSWAPTGELFF. This chain connects TRBV5-1 to TRBJ2-2; D gene ambiguous. Deletions cut 3 bases from V and 4 bases from J, with 7 bases between. The germline gives CDR1 SGHRS, CDR2 YFSETQ. The CDR3 totals 13 residues.

The chain's CDR3 is CASSLYGRDTGELFF. The CDR3 region has the DNA TGTGCCAGCAGCTTGTACGGCAGGGATACCGGGGAGCTGTTTTTT. The genes are TRBV5-4 and TRBJ2-2, with a tentative D call TRBD1 (5 bases). The germline gives CDR1 SGHNT, CDR2 YYREEE (reference sequence). CDR3 length equals 15 residues. Trimming pared 1 base from V and 5 bases from J, leaving 12 bases between.

The chain has TRBV28 and TRBJ2-3; D is uncertain. The germline V gene encodes CDR1 MDHEN and CDR2 SYDVKM. This CDR3 spans 13 amino acids. V lost 4 bases, J lost 3 bases, and 8 bases lay in between. For the CDR3, the DNA is TGTGCCAGCAGTTGGGCTCAGACAGATACGCAGTATTTT. Its translation: CASSWAQTDTQYF.

This clone appeared once. This sequence joins TRBV11-2 and TRBJ2-5, with D possibly TRBD2 on 6 matching bases. Germline CDR1 reads SGHAT; CDR2 reads FQNNGV. There are 15 residues in the CDR3. V shed 1 base and J shed 5 bases, with 14 bases lying between them. CDR3: CASSLVAGSGETQYF. CDR3 sequence (DNA): TGTGCCAGCAGCTTAGTTGCTGGAAGCGGGGAGACCCAGTACTTC.

The chain combines TRBV4-2 with TRBJ2-1; 7 bases map to TRBD1. With V trimmed by 2 bases and J by 4 bases, 8 bases remained unmatched. Germline assignment: CDR1 LGHNA and CDR2 YNFKEQ. The CDR3 is 16 residues long. The CDR3 loop is CASSQPKGQSYNEQFF. The CDR3 region has the DNA TGTGCCAGCAGCCAACCCAAGGGACAGTCTTACAATGAGCAGTTCTTC.

The V gene is TRBV19, the J gene TRBJ1-2; 10 bases agree with TRBD1. The CDR3 has 14 residues. CDR1 is LNHDA, CDR2 SQIVND, per germline (reference sequence). Trimming at V came to 4 bases and at J to 8 bases, leaving 7 bases not matched to a gene. DNA of the CDR3: TGTGCCAGTAGTAAGGGGACAGGGGCTCGCGGCTACACCTTC. Translated: CASSKGTGARGYTF.

The chain couples TRBV28 to TRBJ1-3; D ambiguous. Per the germline V gene, CDR1 is MDHEN and CDR2 is SYDVKM. Trimming pared 7 bases from V and 3 bases from J, leaving 10 bases between. This CDR3 region has 13 residues. The CDR3 reads CASNGGDGNTIYF. The CDR3 bases are TGTGCCAGCAATGGCGGAGATGGAAACACCATATATTTT.

V gene TRBV28 combines with J gene TRBJ1-2; the match to TRBD1 covers 8 bases. CDR3 length equals 16 residues. Germline lookup yields CDR1 MDHEN and CDR2 SYDVKM. With 4 bases clipped from V and 8 bases from J, the junction kept 15 bases outside the gene matches. The CDR3: CASSSPPLQGDGGYTF. The CDR3 region has the DNA TGTGCCAGCAGTTCCCCTCCTCTACAGGGGGATGGAGGCTACACCTTC.

The chain is built from TRBV11-1 and TRBJ2-5; a possible D gene is TRBD2 (6 bases). There are 15 residues in the CDR3. From germline, CDR1 is SGHAT and CDR2 FQDESV (reference sequence). V dropped 2 bases and J dropped 5 bases, with 15 bases sitting between them. CDR3 sequence reads: CASSLPGDPTETQYF. The CDR3 DNA reads TGTGCCAGCAGCTTACCGGGAGACCCTACGGAGACCCAGTACTTC.

CDR3 sequence: CASRGQGGGNEKLFF. In nucleotides, the CDR3 is TGTGCCAGCAGAGGACAGGGAGGAGGTAATGAAAAACTGTTTTTT. The chain combines TRBV7-8 with TRBJ1-4; 8 bases line up with TRBD1. The CDR3 has 15 residues. The V segment lost 6 bases and the J segment 4 bases; nucleotides outside the gene matches: 7. The germline V gene has CDR1 SGHVS and CDR2 FQNEAQ.

The chain recombines TRBV5-1 with TRBJ1-6, with a tentative D call TRBD1 (6 bases). The length of the CDR3 is 13 residues. Between the trimmed V and J ends, which lost 4 bases and 14 bases, there was a span of 16 bases. CDR1 SGHRS and CDR2 YFSETQ come from the germline V gene. The CDR3 protein is CASSRDTTEALHF. CDR3 in DNA: TGCGCCAGCAGCCGGGACACCACTGAGGCCCTCCACTTT.

The V and J genes are TRBV6-1 and TRBJ2-5; the match to TRBD2 covers 10 bases. The CDR3 covers 15 residues. V lost 3 bases and J lost 0; bases outside the gene matches: 1. Germline V gene data show CDR1 as MNHNS and CDR2 as SASEGT. CDR3 residues: CASSDGTSDQETQYF. The CDR3 bases are TGTGCCAGCAGTGATGGGACTAGCGACCAAGAGACCCAGTACTTC.

The chain uses TRBV10-2 and TRBJ1-2, with D uncertain. V shed 7 bases and J shed 5 bases, with 11 bases lying between them. CDR1 is WSHSY and CDR2 is SAAADI in the germline V gene. This CDR3 region has 12 residues. In DNA form, the CDR3 reads TGCGCCAGCAAAGCGGACGCGTATGGCTACACCTTC. Its translation is CASKADAYGYTF.

This chain links TRBV19 with TRBJ1-2; D gene ambiguous. CDR3 length: 15 amino acids. Trimming left V 4 bases short and J 5 bases short, with 17 bases between. Germline CDR1 and CDR2: LNHDA and SQIVND (reference sequence). The CDR3 protein is CASSSPGAAVYGYTF. The CDR3 DNA follows: TGTGCCAGTAGTAGTCCCGGAGCAGCTGTTTATGGCTACACCTTC.

The J gene is TRBJ2-1, the V gene TRBV24-1; 8 bases match TRBD1. The CDR3 has 16 amino acids. Looked up from germline, CDR1 is KGHDR and CDR2 is SFDVKD. The V and J ends lost 7 bases and 2 bases, in that order; junction bases with no gene match: 9. CDR3: CATSYSTGVAYNEQFF. CDR3 bases: TGTGCCACCAGCTATTCGACAGGGGTGGCCTACAATGAGCAGTTCTTC.

The chain is built from TRBV30 and TRBJ1-5; 7 nucleotides align to TRBD1. Losses at the gene ends were 0 bases for V and 7 bases for J; bases not matched to a gene: 6. Germline loops: CDR1 GTSNPN, CDR2 SVGIG (reference sequence). The CDR3 has 14 residues. In DNA, the CDR3 is TGTGCCTGGAGTGTAAGGACAGGAAGCCAGCCCCAGCATTTT. Its protein is CAWSVRTGSQPQHF.

The chain couples TRBV7-8 to TRBJ2-7; 7 bases agree with TRBD1. J was trimmed by 2 bases and V by 3 bases; bases with no gene match: 10. In germline, CDR1 is SGHVS, CDR2 FQNEAQ. The CDR3 has 16 amino acids. CDR3 bases: TGTGCCAGCAGCTTTCGACAGGGTTCCTCCACCTACGAGCAGTACTTC. Residues: CASSFRQGSSTYEQYF.

Concerning this clone: Other DNA sequences within the sample encode an identical CDR3. The V call is TRBV3-1 (or the pseudogene TRBV3-2), the J call TRBJ2-6; the D gene is possibly TRBD2 (6 bases). The CDR3 length is 16 residues. CDR1 and CDR2 from the germline V gene are LGHDT and YNNKEL (reference sequence). Trimming removed 1 base at V and 2 bases at J, with 9 bases between. CDR3 DNA: TGTGCCAGCAGCCAAGTTGGCGGGGCTGGGGCCAACGTCCTGACTTTC. Residues: CASSQVGGAGANVLTF.

V and J are TRBV4-1 and TRBJ1-1; D remains unclear. Trimming removed 8 bases at V and 3 bases at J, with 13 bases between. Germline CDR1 reads MGHRA; CDR2 reads YSYEKL. The CDR3 spans 13 residues. CDR3 sequence (DNA): TGCGCCAGCGTTTCATCCGGGTACACTGAAGCTTTCTTT. As protein: CASVSSGYTEAFF.